The rows below give T cell receptor beta chains drawn from one sample of a study of shared clonotypes between healthy human individuals. Only in-frame clones appear in the TCRdb table, and some are missing; sequencing was by immunoSEQ multiplex PCR. The table shows roughly 2.4 million clones, with more than 90% occurring only once. The sequencing input was naive CD4+ T cells sorted from blood. The receptors here all came from a man aged 18 to 30 in good health. Both conserved end residues are part of each CDR3. D genes are given only for firm matches. Clone size is stated in some rows and not others, as once, few, many or a class when expanded.

size: -
J: TRBJ2-2
D: -
V: TRBV9
CDR3: CASSVGDLGYGGELFF
DNA: TGTGCCAGCAGCGTAGGTGATCTAGGCTATGGCGGGGAGCTGTTTTTT

size: -
J: TRBJ1-2
D: -
V: TRBV6-5
CDR3: CASSPTGVSGGYTF
DNA: TGTGCCAGCAGTCCTACGGGAGTCTCAGGAGGCTACACCTTC

size: -
J: TRBJ1-6
D: -
V: TRBV14
CDR3: CATPSSRVPNSPLHF
DNA: TGTGCCACCCCCTCTTCCAGGGTCCCTAATTCACCCCTCCACTTT

size: -
J: TRBJ1-6
D: -
V: TRBV13
CDR3: CASTLEGSSYNSPLHF
DNA: TGTGCCAGCACCCTGGAAGGGAGCTCCTATAATTCACCCCTCCACTTT

size: -
J: TRBJ2-1
D: TRBD2
V: TRBV4-1
CDR3: CASSLTLAGARNEQFF
DNA: TGCGCCAGCAGCTTAACACTAGCGGGAGCTCGCAATGAGCAGTTCTTC

size: -
J: TRBJ2-7
D: TRBD1
V: TRBV7-9
CDR3: CASSIRQGDYDEQYF
DNA: TGTGCCAGCAGCATAAGACAGGGGGATTACGACGAGCAGTACTTC

size: -
J: TRBJ1-1
D: TRBD1
V: TRBV6-5
CDR3: CASRGQGAYTEAFF
DNA: TGTGCCAGCAGGGGACAGGGGGCTTACACTGAAGCTTTCTTT

size: -
J: TRBJ2-5
D: -
V: TRBV18
CDR3: CASSPISATTIQETQYF
DNA: TGTGCCAGCTCACCGATCTCAGCAACAACTATACAAGAGACCCAGTACTTC

size: once
J: TRBJ1-1
D: -
V: TRBV11-2
CDR3: CASSLDPAGWTEAFF
DNA: TGTGCCAGCAGCTTAGACCCCGCAGGATGGACTGAAGCTTTCTTT

size: -
J: TRBJ2-1
D: TRBD2
V: TRBV6-1
CDR3: CASSDQGLASYNEQFF
DNA: TGTGCCAGCAGTGACCAAGGACTAGCCTCCTACAATGAGCAGTTCTTC

size: -
J: TRBJ2-1
D: -
V: TRBV5-1
CDR3: CASSLARQSYNEQFF
DNA: TGCGCCAGCAGCTTGGCCCGACAATCCTACAATGAGCAGTTCTTC

size: -
J: TRBJ2-3
D: TRBD2
V: TRBV2
CDR3: CASSLGTSGSTDTQYF
DNA: TGTGCCAGCAGCCTCGGGACTAGCGGGAGCACAGATACGCAGTATTTT

size: -
J: TRBJ1-5
D: TRBD1
V: TRBV5-1
CDR3: CASSLDRGENQPQHF
DNA: TGCGCCAGCAGCTTGGACAGGGGGGAAAATCAGCCCCAGCATTTT

size: -
J: TRBJ2-3
D: -
V: TRBV2
CDR3: CASAPLINTQYF
DNA: TGTGCCAGCGCCCCTTTGATTAATACGCAGTATTTT

size: -
J: TRBJ1-1
D: -
V: TRBV19
CDR3: CASTRTVNTEAFF
DNA: TGTGCCTCGACCCGAACGGTGAACACTGAAGCTTTCTTT

size: -
J: TRBJ1-6
D: -
V: TRBV10-3
CDR3: CAITKGLLSPLHF
DNA: TGTGCCATTACTAAGGGGCTCCTGTCACCCCTCCACTTT

size: -
J: TRBJ2-7
D: -
V: TRBV5-3
CDR3: CARIGSAGVDRDYEQYF
DNA: TGTGCCAGAATAGGATCGGCAGGGGTTGATCGTGACTACGAGCAGTACTTC

size: -
J: TRBJ2-5
D: TRBD2
V: TRBV19
CDR3: CASSTGGLTQYF
DNA: TGTGCCAGTAGTACGGGAGGGCTGACCCAGTACTTC

size: -
J: TRBJ1-2
D: TRBD1
V: TRBV7-9
CDR3: CASSGPGQGLYGYTF
DNA: TGTGCCAGCAGCGGTCCGGGACAGGGTCTGTATGGCTACACCTTC

size: -
J: TRBJ1-5
D: TRBD1
V: TRBV6-4
CDR3: CATSHDEGAGNQPQHF
DNA: TGTGCCACCTCGCATGACGAGGGGGCGGGCAATCAGCCCCAGCATTTT

size: -
J: TRBJ2-5
D: TRBD2
V: TRBV4-1
CDR3: CASSQLGLAGGSTQETQYF
DNA: TGCGCCAGCAGCCAACTCGGACTAGCGGGAGGGAGCACACAAGAGACCCAGTACTTC

size: -
J: TRBJ1-1
D: -
V: TRBV6-1
CDR3: CASSTVGDTEAFF
DNA: TGTGCCAGCTCGACAGTGGGGGACACTGAAGCTTTCTTT

size: -
J: TRBJ2-5
D: -
V: TRBV19
CDR3: CASSRPGRVRETQYF
DNA: TGTGCCAGTAGTCGGCCCGGCAGGGTCAGGGAGACCCAGTACTTC

size: -
J: TRBJ2-2
D: -
V: TRBV7-9
CDR3: CASLLFQRNTGELFF
DNA: TGTGCCAGCCTACTCTTCCAGAGAAACACCGGGGAGCTGTTTTTT

size: -
J: TRBJ2-3
D: -
V: TRBV4-3
CDR3: CASSQDGVASDTQYF
DNA: TGCGCCAGCAGCCAAGATGGGGTAGCGTCAGATACGCAGTATTTT

size: -
J: TRBJ1-2
D: TRBD1
V: TRBV5-8
CDR3: CASSITGTGAYGYTF
DNA: TGTGCCAGCAGCATAACCGGGACAGGGGCTTATGGCTACACCTTC

size: -
J: TRBJ2-1
D: TRBD2
V: TRBV11-2
CDR3: CASSLDSQRGFF
DNA: TGTGCCAGCAGCTTAGATAGCCAGCGGGGGTTCTTC

size: -
J: TRBJ1-6
D: TRBD1
V: TRBV28
CDR3: CASKTGQLVSPLHF
DNA: TGTGCCAGCAAGACGGGACAGCTCGTGTCACCCCTCCACTTT

size: -
J: TRBJ2-7
D: -
V: TRBV7-9
CDR3: CASSWGVNYEQYF
DNA: TGTGCCAGCAGTTGGGGGGTTAATTACGAGCAGTACTTC

size: -
J: TRBJ1-2
D: -
V: TRBV15
CDR3: CATSRDLSGSHYGYTF
DNA: TGTGCCACCAGCAGAGATCTTTCAGGGAGCCACTATGGCTACACCTTC

size: once
J: TRBJ2-2
D: TRBD1
V: TRBV7-9
CDR3: CASSPRDRKNTGELFF
DNA: TGTGCCAGCAGCCCGCGGGACAGGAAGAACACCGGGGAGCTGTTTTTT

size: -
J: TRBJ1-3
D: -
V: TRBV28
CDR3: CASYSDSSGNTIYF
DNA: TGTGCCAGCTATTCGGACAGCTCTGGAAACACCATATATTTT

size: -
J: TRBJ2-3
D: -
V: TRBV21-1
CDR3: CASSLNRAPGRGYF
DNA: TGTGCCAGCAGCCTGAACCGGGCGCCAGGAAGAGGATATTTT

size: -
J: TRBJ2-5
D: TRBD2
V: TRBV5-1
CDR3: CASSPTSIGETQYF
DNA: TGCGCCAGCAGCCCGACTAGCATTGGGGAGACCCAGTACTTC

size: -
J: TRBJ2-1
D: TRBD2
V: TRBV2
CDR3: CASGGGENSYNEQFF
DNA: TGTGCCAGCGGGGGGGGAGAAAACTCCTACAATGAGCAGTTCTTC

size: -
J: TRBJ1-5
D: -
V: TRBV7-8
CDR3: CASSFDELLNQPQHF
DNA: TGTGCCAGCAGCTTTGATGAGCTGCTAAATCAGCCCCAGCATTTT

size: -
J: TRBJ2-1
D: -
V: TRBV7-2
CDR3: CASSLPSDGSSYNEQFF
DNA: TGTGCCAGCAGCTTACCCTCCGACGGGAGCTCCTACAATGAGCAGTTCTTC

size: -
J: TRBJ2-2
D: TRBD2
V: TRBV11-2
CDR3: CASSLKVAGAPGELFF
DNA: TGTGCCAGCAGCTTAAAGGTAGCGGGAGCGCCCGGGGAGCTGTTTTTT

size: -
J: TRBJ2-7
D: -
V: TRBV6-1
CDR3: CASSVRGYEQYF
DNA: TGTGCCAGCAGTGTCCGGGGTTACGAGCAGTACTTC

size: -
J: TRBJ2-1
D: -
V: TRBV5-1
CDR3: CASSFGIGSSYNEQFF
DNA: TGCGCCAGCAGCTTCGGGATCGGCAGCTCCTACAATGAGCAGTTCTTC

size: -
J: TRBJ2-7
D: TRBD1
V: TRBV2
CDR3: CASSADRGIDEQYF
DNA: TGTGCCAGCAGTGCGGACAGGGGAATCGACGAGCAGTACTTC

size: -
J: TRBJ2-7
D: -
V: TRBV6-1
CDR3: CASSGGQYSYEQYF
DNA: TGTGCCAGCAGTGGAGGACAATACTCCTACGAGCAGTACTTC

size: -
J: TRBJ2-7
D: -
V: TRBV27
CDR3: CASSPYGRGYSYEQYF
DNA: TGTGCCAGCAGTCCCTATGGGCGGGGATATTCCTACGAGCAGTACTTC

size: -
J: TRBJ1-5
D: -
V: TRBV2
CDR3: CASSPDRSNQPQHF
DNA: TGTGCCAGCAGTCCCGACAGGAGCAATCAGCCCCAGCATTTT

size: -
J: TRBJ1-2
D: -
V: TRBV10-3
CDR3: CAISRGNYGYTF
DNA: TGTGCCATCAGTCGCGGGAACTATGGCTACACCTTC